Presented here are 12 T cell receptor beta chains from one specimen sequenced in a study of metastatic and nonmetastatic thyroid tumors (dated by TCRdb to 2020 to 2021). Libraries came from PCR. The instrument given in TCRdb is Illumina HiSeq 4000. In TCRdb, the public reads were trimmed at Q25 with fastp and aligned with MiXCR, with productive beta chains retained. Across this sample there are tens of thousands of clones, with 15% seen only once. Approximately 3.3% of the sample belongs to the ten largest clones. No patient had received any treatment before thyroid surgery. The sample was blood. The receptors here all came from a female donor with papillary thyroid cancer or a benign thyroid nodule (not recorded which). Some clones in this sample may be carry-over from other donors' samples.

This clone was found once. This chain connects TRBV5-1 to TRBJ1-2; D is unclear. Germline loops: CDR1 SGHRS, CDR2 YFSETQ. This CDR3 spans 13 amino acids. The V gene lost 5 bases and the J gene lost 2 bases, with 10 bases spanning the gap. CDR3 coding DNA: TGCGCCAGCAGGGATCGGACCAACTATGGCTACACCTTC. The encoded protein is CASRDRTNYGYTF.

Ten or more counts support this clone. The CDR3 sequence is CAGSPIQHQPQHF. CDR3 DNA sequence: TGTGCCGGCTCACCGATTCAACATCAGCCCCAGCATTTT. The chain employs TRBV28 and TRBJ1-5; D is ambiguous. The germline V and J ends were trimmed by 11 bases and 5 bases, with 16 bases remaining between them. CDR3 length equals 13 residues. Germline V lookup: CDR1 MDHEN, CDR2 SYDVKM.

This clone was counted ten times or more. The chain employs TRBV7-3 and TRBJ1-1; 8 nucleotides match TRBD1. Germline values: CDR1 SGHTA, CDR2 FQGTGA. Trimming cost V 3 bases and J 1 base; bases outside gene matches: 1. This CDR3 region has 14 residues. Here the CDR3 DNA reads TGTGCCAGCAGCTTCGACAGGGGGAACACTGAAGCTTTCTTT. This codes for CASSFDRGNTEAFF. The complete variable domain, with remaining parts taken from reference TRBV7-3 and TRBJ1-1, reads GAGVSQTPSNKVTEKGKYVELRCDPISGHTALYWYRQSLGQGPEFLIYFQGTGAADDSGLPNDRFFAVRPEGSVSTLKIQRTERGDSAVYLCASSFDRGNTEAFFGQGTRLTVV.

This clone appeared many times. V gene TRBV5-8 combines with J gene TRBJ2-5, with 9 bases aligning to TRBD2. Germline CDR1 SGHTS, CDR2 YDEGEE. The CDR3 is 16 residues long. With 4 bases clipped from V and 1 base from J, the junction kept 8 bases outside the gene matches. As DNA, the CDR3 is TGTGCCAGCAGCCTGGGGACTAGCCGTTCCCAAGAGACCCAGTACTTC. Translating gives CASSLGTSRSQETQYF.

By share, this clone counts as medium-sized. This chain uses TRBV6-1 with TRBJ1-2; 7 positions match TRBD1. Germline lookup yields CDR1 MNHNS and CDR2 SASEGT. The CDR3 has 13 residues. V shed 5 bases and J 6 bases; nucleotides not matched to a gene: 6. CDR3 sequence (DNA): TGTGCCAGCAGTAACAGGGGTAGAGATGGCTACACCTTC. This encodes CASSNRGRDGYTF.

This clone was seen many times. The genes are TRBV7-3 and TRBJ2-1; the match to TRBD2 covers 14 bases. This CDR3 contains 15 residues. The germline gives CDR1 SGHTA, CDR2 FQGTGA. V was clipped by 8 bases and J by 8 bases; unmatched bases: 8. The CDR3 spells CASAVTSGGDYEQFF. The CDR3 DNA follows: TGTGCCAGCGCTGTGACTAGCGGGGGGGACTATGAGCAGTTCTTC.

This clone showed up just a few times. V usage is TRBV10-1 and J usage is TRBJ2-7; D remains ambiguous. The CDR3 consists of 13 residues. CDR1 and CDR2 from the germline V gene are WNHNN and SYGVQD (reference sequence). The V and J ends lost 6 bases and 4 bases respectively, with 13 bases between them. The CDR3 is CASRMYIGYEQYF. The CDR3 DNA reads TGCGCCAGCAGGATGTACATCGGATACGAGCAGTACTTC.

The table lists this clone with many counts. One junction end does not reproduce the germline sequence, and a read error may be involved. This CDR3 is also generated by other DNA sequences in the sample. This chain links TRBV7-7 with TRBJ2-5, with 10 bases that match TRBD1. CDR1 SSHAT and CDR2 FNYEAQ come from the germline V gene (reference sequence). The CDR3 extends over 15 amino acids. The CDR3 region is CASSLGTGDQETQYF. The CDR3 DNA sequence: TGTGCTAGCAGCTTGGGGACAGGGGACCAAGAGACCCAGTACTTC.

This clone was detected ten times or more. The rearrangement links TRBV18 to TRBJ1-4, with D possibly being TRBD1 (5 bases). The germline V and J ends were trimmed by 3 bases and 7 bases, with 9 bases remaining between them. The CDR3 is made up of 13 amino acids. The germline V gene encodes CDR1 KGHSH and CDR2 LQKENI. Here the CDR3 reads CASSPQGLEKLFF. CDR3 in DNA: TGTGCCAGCTCACCTCAGGGACTTGAAAAACTGTTTTTT.

This clone was found a few times. V gene TRBV6-2 or TRBV6-3 combines with J gene TRBJ1-6, with no clear D. Germline V CDR1 and CDR2: MNHEY, SVGEGT. Trimming shortened V by 8 bases and J by 8 bases, and 7 bases separated the two germline ends. The CDR3 has 11 amino acids. CDR3 DNA sequence: TGTGCCAGCTCGACCGATTCACCCCTCCACTTT. Translating gives CASSTDSPLHF.

This clone showed up many times. The J gene is TRBJ1-2, the V gene TRBV12-3 or TRBV12-4; maybe TRBD1 (6 bases). V shed 5 bases and J shed 7 bases, with 20 bases lying between them. The CDR3 sequence is 15 residues long. The CDR3 region has the DNA TGTGCCAGCAGTCCCCCCGGGGGCCTGACCAGTGGCTACACCTTC. This codes for CASSPPGGLTSGYTF.

This clone was counted at least ten times. V gene TRBV6-1 combines with J gene TRBJ2-7; TRBD1 agrees at 9 bases. V lost 4 bases and J lost 4; bases outside the gene matches: 2. The CDR3 loop spans 13 amino acids. Germline V gene lookup returns CDR1 MNHNS and CDR2 SASEGT. CDR3 sequence reads: CASSAQGAYEQYF. The CDR3 nucleotides read TGTGCCAGCAGTGCACAGGGGGCTTACGAGCAGTACTTC.